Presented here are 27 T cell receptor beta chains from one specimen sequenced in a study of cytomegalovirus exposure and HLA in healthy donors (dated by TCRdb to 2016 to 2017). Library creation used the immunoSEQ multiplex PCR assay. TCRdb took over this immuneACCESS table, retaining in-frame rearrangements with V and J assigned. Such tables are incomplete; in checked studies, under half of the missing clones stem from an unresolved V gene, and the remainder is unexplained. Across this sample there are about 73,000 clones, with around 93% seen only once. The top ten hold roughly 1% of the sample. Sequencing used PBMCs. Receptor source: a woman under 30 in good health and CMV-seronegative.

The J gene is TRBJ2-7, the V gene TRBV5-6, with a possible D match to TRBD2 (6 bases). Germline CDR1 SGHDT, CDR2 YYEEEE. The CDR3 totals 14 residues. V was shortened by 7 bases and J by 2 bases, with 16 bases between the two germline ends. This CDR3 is CASGGWVGTYEQYF. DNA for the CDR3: TGTGCCAGCGGGGGGTGGGTTGGTACCTACGAGCAGTACTTC. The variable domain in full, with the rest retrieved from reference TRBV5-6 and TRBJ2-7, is DAGVTQSPTHLIKTRGQQVTLRCSPKSGHDTVSWYQQALGQGPQFIFQYYEEEERQRGNFPDRFSGHQFPNYSSELNVNALLLGDSALYLCASGGWVGTYEQYFGPGTRLTVT.

Here the CDR3 reads CASSLGGSYEQYF. For the CDR3, the DNA is TGTGCCAGCAGTTTGGGTGGGAGTTACGAGCAGTACTTC. The rearrangement joins TRBV28 to TRBJ2-7; a possible D gene is TRBD2 (5 bases). The CDR3 is made up of 13 amino acids. Trimming took 3 bases from V and 4 from J, leaving 10 bases between them. CDR1 MDHEN and CDR2 SYDVKM come from the germline V gene.

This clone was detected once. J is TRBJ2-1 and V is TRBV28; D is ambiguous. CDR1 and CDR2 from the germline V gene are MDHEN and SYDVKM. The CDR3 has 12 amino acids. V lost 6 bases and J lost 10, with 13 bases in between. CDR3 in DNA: TGTGCCAGCAGCTCGGTCAGCAGGGAGCAGTTCTTC. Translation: CASSSVSREQFF.

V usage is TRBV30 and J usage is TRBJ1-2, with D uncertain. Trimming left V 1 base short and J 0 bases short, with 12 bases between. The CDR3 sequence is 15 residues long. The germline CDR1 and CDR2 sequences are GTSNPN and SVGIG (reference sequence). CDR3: CAWSGWVQSNYGYTF. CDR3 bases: TGTGCCTGGAGTGGATGGGTACAGTCTAACTATGGCTACACCTTC.

This chain's CDR3 is CASSLVRGYTGELFF. CDR3 nucleotides: TGTGCCAGCAGTTTAGTCAGGGGGTACACCGGGGAGCTGTTTTTT. The rearrangement joins TRBV28 to TRBJ2-2; TRBD1 matches 7 bases. With 2 bases clipped from V and 3 bases from J, the junction kept 3 bases outside the gene matches. Germline V gives CDR1 MDHEN, CDR2 SYDVKM. There are 15 residues in the CDR3.

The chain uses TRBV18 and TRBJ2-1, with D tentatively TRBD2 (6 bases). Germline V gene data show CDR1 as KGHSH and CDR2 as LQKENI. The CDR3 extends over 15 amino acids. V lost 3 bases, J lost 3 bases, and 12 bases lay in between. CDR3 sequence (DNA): TGTGCCAGCTCACCCTCGGGACTGAACTACAATGAGCAGTTCTTC. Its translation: CASSPSGLNYNEQFF. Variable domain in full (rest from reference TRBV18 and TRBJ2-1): NAGVMQNPRHLVRRRGQEARLRCSPMKGHSHVYWYRQLPEEGLKFMVYLQKENIIDESGMPKERFSAEFPKEGPSILRIQQVVRGDSAAYFCASSPSGLNYNEQFFGPGTRLTVL.

CDR3 residues: CASSSSGTGRHEQFF. As DNA, the CDR3 is TGTGCCAGCAGCTCATCCGGGACAGGGAGGCATGAGCAGTTCTTC. The J gene is TRBJ2-1, the V gene TRBV13, with TRBD1 matching over 9 bases. The CDR3 spans 15 residues. Trimming took 4 bases from V and 8 from J; bases not matched to a gene: 9. Germline loops: CDR1 PRHDT, CDR2 FYEKMQ (reference sequence).

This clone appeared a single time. The chain's CDR3 is CASSARQGITGELFF. CDR3 DNA sequence: TGTGCCAGCAGCGCCAGACAGGGGATCACCGGGGAGCTGTTTTTT. This sequence joins TRBV7-3 and TRBJ2-2; 8 nucleotides match TRBD1. There are 15 residues in the CDR3. With V trimmed by 5 bases and J by 4 bases, 6 bases remained unmatched. Germline values: CDR1 SGHTA, CDR2 FQGTGA.

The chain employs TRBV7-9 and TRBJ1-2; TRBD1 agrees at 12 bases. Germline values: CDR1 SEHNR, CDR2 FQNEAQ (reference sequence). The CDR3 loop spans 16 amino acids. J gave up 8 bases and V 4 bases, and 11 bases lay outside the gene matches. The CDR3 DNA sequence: TGTGCCAGCAGCTCCCTTTACGGGACAGGGGGCAAAGGCTACACCTTC. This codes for CASSSLYGTGGKGYTF.

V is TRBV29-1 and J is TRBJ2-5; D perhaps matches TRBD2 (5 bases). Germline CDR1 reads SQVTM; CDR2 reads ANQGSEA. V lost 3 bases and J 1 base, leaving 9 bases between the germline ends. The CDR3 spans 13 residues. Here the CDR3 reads CSVDSGSQETQYF. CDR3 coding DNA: TGCAGCGTTGATTCGGGGTCCCAAGAGACCCAGTACTTC.

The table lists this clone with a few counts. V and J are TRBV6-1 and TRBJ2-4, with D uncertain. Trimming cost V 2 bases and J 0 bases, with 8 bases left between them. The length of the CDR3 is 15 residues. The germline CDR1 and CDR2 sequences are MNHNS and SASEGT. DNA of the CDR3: TGTGCCAGCAGTGAACCAACAATAGCCAAAAACATTCAGTACTTC. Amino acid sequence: CASSEPTIAKNIQYF.

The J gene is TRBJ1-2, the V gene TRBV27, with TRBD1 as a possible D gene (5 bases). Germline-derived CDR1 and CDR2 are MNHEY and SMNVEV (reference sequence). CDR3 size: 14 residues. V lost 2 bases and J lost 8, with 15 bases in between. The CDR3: CASSLRQKVGGYTF. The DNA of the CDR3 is TGTGCCAGCAGTTTAAGACAGAAGGTGGGCGGCTACACCTTC.

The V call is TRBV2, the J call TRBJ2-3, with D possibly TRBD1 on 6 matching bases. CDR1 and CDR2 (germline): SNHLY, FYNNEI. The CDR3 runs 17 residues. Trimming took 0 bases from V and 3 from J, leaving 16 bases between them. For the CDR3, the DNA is TGTGCCAGCAGTGAAGCGCGGCAGGGGATAAGGACAGATACGCAGTATTTT. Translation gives CASSEARQGIRTDTQYF.

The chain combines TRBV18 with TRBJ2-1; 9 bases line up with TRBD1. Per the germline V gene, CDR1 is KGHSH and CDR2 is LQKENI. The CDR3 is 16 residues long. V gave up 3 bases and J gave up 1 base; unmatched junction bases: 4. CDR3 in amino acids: CASSPPTGGSYNEQFF. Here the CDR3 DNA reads TGTGCCAGCTCACCCCCGACAGGGGGGTCCTACAATGAGCAGTTCTTC.

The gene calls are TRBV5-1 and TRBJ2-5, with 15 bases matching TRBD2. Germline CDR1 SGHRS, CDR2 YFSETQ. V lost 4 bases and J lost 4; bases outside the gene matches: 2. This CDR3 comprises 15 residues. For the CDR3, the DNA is TGCGCCAGCAGCCCGGGACTAGCGGGGGGAGAGACCCAGTACTTC. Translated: CASSPGLAGGETQYF.

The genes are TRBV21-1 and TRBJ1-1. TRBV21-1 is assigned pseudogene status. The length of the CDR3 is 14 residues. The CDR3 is CASSQKRTGTEAFF. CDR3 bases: TGTGCCAGCTCCCAGAAGAGGACGGGGACTGAAGCTTTCTTT.

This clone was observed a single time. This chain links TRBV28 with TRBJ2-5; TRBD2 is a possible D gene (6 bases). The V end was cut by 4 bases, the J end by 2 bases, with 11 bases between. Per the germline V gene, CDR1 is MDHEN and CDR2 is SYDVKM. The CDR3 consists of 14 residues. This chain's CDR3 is CASSSAGLQETQYF. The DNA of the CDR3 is TGTGCCAGCAGTTCGGCGGGGTTACAAGAGACCCAGTACTTC.

The CDR3 DNA reads TGTGCCATCAGTAAAGTGGGACTAGCGGGAGTGGGCACAGATACGCAGTATTTT. It codes for CAISKVGLAGVGTDTQYF. This chain links TRBV10-3 with TRBJ2-3; TRBD2 agrees at 14 bases. Per germline, CDR1 ENHRY and CDR2 SYGVKD. The CDR3 runs 18 residues. V gave up 5 bases and J gave up 1 base; unmatched junction bases: 8.

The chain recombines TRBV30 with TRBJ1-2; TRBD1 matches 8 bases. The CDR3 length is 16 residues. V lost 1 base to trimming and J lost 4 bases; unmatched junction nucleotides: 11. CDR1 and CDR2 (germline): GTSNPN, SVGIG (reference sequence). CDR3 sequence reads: CAWSATGTGLPYGYTF. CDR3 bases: TGTGCCTGGAGTGCTACAGGGACAGGTCTTCCCTATGGCTACACCTTC.

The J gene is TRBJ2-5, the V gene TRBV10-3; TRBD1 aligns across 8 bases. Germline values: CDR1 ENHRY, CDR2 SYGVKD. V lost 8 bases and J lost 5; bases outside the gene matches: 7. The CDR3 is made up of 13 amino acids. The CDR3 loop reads CAIAGQGIETQYF. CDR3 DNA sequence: TGTGCCATCGCAGGACAGGGCATTGAGACCCAGTACTTC.

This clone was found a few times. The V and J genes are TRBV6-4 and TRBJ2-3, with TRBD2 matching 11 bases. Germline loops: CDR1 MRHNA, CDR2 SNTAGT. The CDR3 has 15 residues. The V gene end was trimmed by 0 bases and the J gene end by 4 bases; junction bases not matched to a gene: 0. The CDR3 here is CASSDSGLAADTQYF. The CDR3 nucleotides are TGTGCCAGCAGTGACTCGGGACTAGCGGCAGATACGCAGTATTTT.

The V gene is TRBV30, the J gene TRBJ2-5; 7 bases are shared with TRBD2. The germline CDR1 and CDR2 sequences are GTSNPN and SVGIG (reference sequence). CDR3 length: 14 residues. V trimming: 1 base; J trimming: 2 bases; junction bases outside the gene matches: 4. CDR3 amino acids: CAWSGTSAQETQYF. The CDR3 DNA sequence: TGTGCCTGGAGTGGTACTAGCGCTCAAGAGACCCAGTACTTC. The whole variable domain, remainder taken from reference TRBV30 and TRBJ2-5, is SQTIHQWPATLVQPVGSPLSLECTVEGTSNPNLYWYRQAAGRGLQLLFYSVGIGQISSEVPQNLSASRPQDRQFILSSKKLLLSDSGFYLCAWSGTSAQETQYFGPGTRLLVL.

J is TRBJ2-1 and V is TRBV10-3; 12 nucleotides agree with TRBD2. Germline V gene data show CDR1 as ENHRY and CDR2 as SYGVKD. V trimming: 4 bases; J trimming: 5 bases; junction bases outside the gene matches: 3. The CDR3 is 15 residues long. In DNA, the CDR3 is TGTGCCATCAGTGTTTGGACTAGCGGGGACAATGAGCAGTTCTTC. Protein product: CAISVWTSGDNEQFF.

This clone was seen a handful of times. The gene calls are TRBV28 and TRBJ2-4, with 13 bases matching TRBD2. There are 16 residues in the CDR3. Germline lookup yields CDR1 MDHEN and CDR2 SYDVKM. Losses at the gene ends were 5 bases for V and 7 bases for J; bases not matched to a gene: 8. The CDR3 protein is CASSAPGLAGMNIQYF. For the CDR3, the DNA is TGTGCCAGCAGTGCACCGGGACTAGCGGGAATGAACATTCAGTACTTC.

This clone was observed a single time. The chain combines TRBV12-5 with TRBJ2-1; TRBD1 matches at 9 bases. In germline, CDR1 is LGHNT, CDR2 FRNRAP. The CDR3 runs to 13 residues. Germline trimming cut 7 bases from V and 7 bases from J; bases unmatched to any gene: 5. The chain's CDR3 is CASVGTGWNEQFF. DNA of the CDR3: TGTGCTAGTGTTGGGACAGGGTGGAATGAGCAGTTCTTC.

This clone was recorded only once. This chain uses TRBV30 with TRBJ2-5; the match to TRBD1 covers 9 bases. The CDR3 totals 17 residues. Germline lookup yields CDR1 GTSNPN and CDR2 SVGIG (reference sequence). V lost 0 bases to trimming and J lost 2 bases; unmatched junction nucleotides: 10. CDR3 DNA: TGTGCCTGGAGTGTAGGGACAGGGATCCGGGTACAAGAGACCCAGTACTTC. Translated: CAWSVGTGIRVQETQYF.

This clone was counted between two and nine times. The CDR3 DNA reads TGTGCCAGCAGCCCACAGGGGGTGAACACTGAAGCTTTCTTT. It is translated as CASSPQGVNTEAFF. V usage is TRBV5-5 and J usage is TRBJ1-1; 8 nucleotides agree with TRBD1. J lost 0 bases, V lost 4 bases, and 2 bases had no gene match. The germline V gene has CDR1 SGHKS and CDR2 YYEKEE (reference sequence). The CDR3 sequence is 14 residues long.